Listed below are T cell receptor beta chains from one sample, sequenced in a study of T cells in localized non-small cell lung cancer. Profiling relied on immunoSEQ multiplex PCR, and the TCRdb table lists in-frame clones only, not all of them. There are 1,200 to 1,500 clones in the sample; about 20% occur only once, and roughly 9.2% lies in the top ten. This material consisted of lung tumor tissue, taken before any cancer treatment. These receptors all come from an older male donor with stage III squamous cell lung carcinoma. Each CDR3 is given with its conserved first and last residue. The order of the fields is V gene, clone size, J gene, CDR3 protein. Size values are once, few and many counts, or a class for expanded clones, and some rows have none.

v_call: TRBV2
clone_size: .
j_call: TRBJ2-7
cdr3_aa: CASTGGAYEQYF

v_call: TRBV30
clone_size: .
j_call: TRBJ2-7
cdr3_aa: CAWSPGYEQYF

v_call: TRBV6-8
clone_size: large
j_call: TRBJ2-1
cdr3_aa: CASSYEGNEQFF

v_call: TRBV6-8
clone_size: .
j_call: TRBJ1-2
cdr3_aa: CASGGRPGGYTF

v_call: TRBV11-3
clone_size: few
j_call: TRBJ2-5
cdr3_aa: CASSSGLAILQETQYF

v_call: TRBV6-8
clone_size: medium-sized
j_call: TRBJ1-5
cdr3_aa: CASRRAGGGQPQHF

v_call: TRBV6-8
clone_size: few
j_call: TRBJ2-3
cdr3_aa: CAIKGGSSGVTDTQYF

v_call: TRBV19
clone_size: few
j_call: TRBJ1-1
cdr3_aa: CASTSRGQWTDHNTEAFF

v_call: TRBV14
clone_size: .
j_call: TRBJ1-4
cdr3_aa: CASSNQDRATNEKLFF

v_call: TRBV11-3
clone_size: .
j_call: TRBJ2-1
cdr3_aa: CASSLTATSGRSQFF

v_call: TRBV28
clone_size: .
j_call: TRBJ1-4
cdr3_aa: CASSLPRATNEKLFF

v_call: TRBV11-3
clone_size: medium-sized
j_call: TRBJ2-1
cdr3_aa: CASSSGFPFSRGEQFF

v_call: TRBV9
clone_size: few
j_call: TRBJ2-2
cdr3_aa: CASSVALLAGELFF

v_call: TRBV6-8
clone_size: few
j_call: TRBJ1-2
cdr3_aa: CATGIGAGVPYGYTF

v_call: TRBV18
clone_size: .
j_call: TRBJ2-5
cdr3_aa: CASSPPNVVQETQYF

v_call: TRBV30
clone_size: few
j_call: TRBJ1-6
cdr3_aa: CAWSRQGGNSPLHF

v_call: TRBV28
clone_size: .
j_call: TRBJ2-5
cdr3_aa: CASSSSGTRETQYF

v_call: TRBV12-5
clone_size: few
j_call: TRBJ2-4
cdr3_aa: CASRAKNIQYF

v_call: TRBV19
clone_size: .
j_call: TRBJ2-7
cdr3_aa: CASGTDSREQYF

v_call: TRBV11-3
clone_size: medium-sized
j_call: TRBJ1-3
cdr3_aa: CASSPGSEGGNTIYF

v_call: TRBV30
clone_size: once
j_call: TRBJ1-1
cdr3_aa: CAFQGAPVTEAFF

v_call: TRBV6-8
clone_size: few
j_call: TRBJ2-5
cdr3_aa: CASRPLAMEETQYF

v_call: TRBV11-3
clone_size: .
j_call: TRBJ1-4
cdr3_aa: CASSLIPGRGEKLFF

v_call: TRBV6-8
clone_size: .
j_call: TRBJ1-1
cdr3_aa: CASSYSGGQVNTEAFF

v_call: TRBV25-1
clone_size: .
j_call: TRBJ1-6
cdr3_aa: CASRAQGRLSPLHF

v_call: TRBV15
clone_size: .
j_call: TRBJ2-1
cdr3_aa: CATSKGQGEYNEQFF

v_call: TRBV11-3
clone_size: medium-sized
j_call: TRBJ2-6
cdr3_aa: CASSLGNSGANVLTF

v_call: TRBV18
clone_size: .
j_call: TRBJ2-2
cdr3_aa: CASPTGGLNTGELFF

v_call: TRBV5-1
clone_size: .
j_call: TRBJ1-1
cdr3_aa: CASSFHFSGTGASEAFF

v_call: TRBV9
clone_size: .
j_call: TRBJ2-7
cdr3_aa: CASSVDSGETYEQYF

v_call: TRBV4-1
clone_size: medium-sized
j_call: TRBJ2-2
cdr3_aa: CASSQDSLTSVNTGELFF

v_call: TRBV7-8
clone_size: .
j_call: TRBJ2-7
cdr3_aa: CASSSGGGDEQYF

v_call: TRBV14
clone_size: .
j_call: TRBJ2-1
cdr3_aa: CASSQDAGDRVHYNEQFF

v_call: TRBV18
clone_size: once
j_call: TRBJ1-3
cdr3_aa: CASSPDISGNTIYF

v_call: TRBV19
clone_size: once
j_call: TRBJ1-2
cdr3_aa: CASSIDGQGAAYGYTF